The T cell receptor (beta chain) under discussion was sequenced for a study of CD8 T cells in ankylosing spondylitis. 5'-RACE, quantitative and with molecular barcodes, yielded the TCR beta libraries. TCRdb called the 5' RACE reads again in MiXCR, with one record for every CDR3 protein. The repertoire holds about 250,000 distinct CDR3 sequences, with 15% to 20% as singletons. About this clonotype: The antigen is undetermined.

Study conclusions and caveats: The study identified a TCR beta motif of about eight highly homologous variants that appeared characteristic of ankylosing spondylitis blood.

This clonotype originated in a male donor with ankylosing spondylitis or in good health (not recorded which). Sequences were obtained from blood, either unsorted or a sorted T cell fraction (not recorded which).

The CDR3 region is CAWRKIVAPTGELFF. Here the CDR3 DNA reads TGTGCCTGGAGAAAGATTGTGGCGCCCACCGGGGAGCTGTTTTTT. The chain employs TRBV30 and TRBJ2-2; D gene ambiguous. The V end was cut by 3 bases, the J end by 4 bases, with 15 bases between. The CDR3 spans 15 residues. CDR1 GTSNPN and CDR2 SVGIG come from the germline V gene (reference sequence). The full variable domain, rest sourced from reference TRBV30 and TRBJ2-2, is SQTIHQWPATLVQPVGSPLSLECTVEGTSNPNLYWYRQAAGRGLQLLFYSVGIGQISSEVPQNLSASRPQDRQFILSSKKLLLSDSGFYLCAWRKIVAPTGELFFGEGSRLTVL.